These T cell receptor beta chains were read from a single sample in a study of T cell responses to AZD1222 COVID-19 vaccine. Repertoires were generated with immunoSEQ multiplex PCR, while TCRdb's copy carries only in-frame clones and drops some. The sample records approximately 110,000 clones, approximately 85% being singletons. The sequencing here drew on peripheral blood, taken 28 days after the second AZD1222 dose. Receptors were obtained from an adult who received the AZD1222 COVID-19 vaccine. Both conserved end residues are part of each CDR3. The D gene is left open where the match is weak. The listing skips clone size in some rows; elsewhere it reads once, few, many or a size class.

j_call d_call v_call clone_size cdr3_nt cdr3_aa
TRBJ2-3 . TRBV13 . TGTGCCAGCAGCTCCTCTAGAGGCACAGATACGCAGTATTTT CASSSSRGTDTQYF
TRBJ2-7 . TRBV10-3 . TGTGCCACCCGCCCCCAGGACAGACCCTACGAGCAGTACTTC CATRPQDRPYEQYF
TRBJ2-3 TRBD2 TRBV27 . TGTGCCAGCAGTTTAGGGACTAGCGGGGGGAGAGATACGCAGTATTTT CASSLGTSGGRDTQYF
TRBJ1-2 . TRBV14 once TGTGCCAGCAGCCTAGGGACTGACTATGGCTACACCTTC CASSLGTDYGYTF
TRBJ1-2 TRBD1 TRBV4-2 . TGTGCCAGCAGCCAAGACGTGACAGGGAGCTATGGCTACACCTTC CASSQDVTGSYGYTF
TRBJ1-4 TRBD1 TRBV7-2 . TGTGCCAGCAGTTACGACAGGGTTGGAGAAAAACTGTTTTTT CASSYDRVGEKLFF
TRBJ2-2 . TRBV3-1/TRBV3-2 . TGTGCCAGCAGCCAAGGGAGGGGGATGTCCGGGGAGCTGTTTTTT CASSQGRGMSGELFF
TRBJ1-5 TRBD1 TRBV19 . TGTGCCAGTGGGACAGGGGGGGTGGTCAGCAATCAGCCCCAGCATTTT CASGTGGVVSNQPQHF
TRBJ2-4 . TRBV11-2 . TGTGCCAGCAGCTTAGCTGGGGAAAACATTCAGTACTTC CASSLAGENIQYF
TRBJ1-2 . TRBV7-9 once TGTGCCAGCAGCTTAGTCGAAGGGGCGACGGATGGCTACACCTTC CASSLVEGATDGYTF
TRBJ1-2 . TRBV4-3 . TGCGCCAGCAGCCCTTATCAAGGGCAGCAAAGGGACTATGGCTACACCTTC CASSPYQGQQRDYGYTF
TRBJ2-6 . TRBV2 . TGTGCCAGCAGTCCGTCAGGGCGGTCTGGGGCCAACGTCCTGACTTTC CASSPSGRSGANVLTF
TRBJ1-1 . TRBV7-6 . TGTGCCAGCAGCCTAACGTTTGAAGCGGGCACTGAAGCTTTCTTT CASSLTFEAGTEAFF
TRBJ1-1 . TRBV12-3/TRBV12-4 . TGTGCCAGCGCGAACGGGGGGAATACTGAAGCTTTCTTT CASANGGNTEAFF
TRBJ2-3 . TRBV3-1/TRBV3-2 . TGTGCCAGCAGCACGGGGCGAGACCCCCGTGATACGCAGTATTTT CASSTGRDPRDTQYF
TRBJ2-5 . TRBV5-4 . TGTGCCAGCAGCTTTACGAGGTTAGCCCCACTGCCATGGGACCAGTACTTC CASSFTRLAPLPWDQYF
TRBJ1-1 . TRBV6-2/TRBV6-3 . TGTGCCAGCAGCCTCATTGGCACTGAAGCTTTCTTT CASSLIGTEAFF
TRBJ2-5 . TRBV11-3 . TGTGCCAGCAGCTTAGGGGGGACGGTCCCCGGGACCCAGTACTTC CASSLGGTVPGTQYF
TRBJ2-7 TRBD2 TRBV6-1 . TGTGCCAGCAGTGAAGCGGGAGGGGCTGGGTACGAGCAGTACTTC CASSEAGGAGYEQYF
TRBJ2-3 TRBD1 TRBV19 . TGTGCCAGTAGCCCACGGGACAGGAGCACAGATACGCAGTATTTT CASSPRDRSTDTQYF
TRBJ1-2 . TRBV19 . TGTGCCAGTTGTCAGGGAAGAGGGGACTATGGCTACACCTTC CASCQGRGDYGYTF
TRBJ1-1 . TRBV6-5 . TGTGCCAGCACTTCGACAGGACTTGAAGCTTTCTTT CASTSTGLEAFF
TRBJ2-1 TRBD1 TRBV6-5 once TGTGCCAGCAGCCGACAGGGGCGCAATGAGCAGTTCTTC CASSRQGRNEQFF
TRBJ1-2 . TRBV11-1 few TGTGCCAGCAGCTTCGATTCTTACTATGGCTACACCTTC CASSFDSYYGYTF
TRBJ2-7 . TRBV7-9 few TGTGCCAGCAGCCCCGACGCAGGGGCCTGGGAGCAGTACTTC CASSPDAGAWEQYF
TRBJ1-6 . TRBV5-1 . TGCGCCAGCAGCTCGGACAGCCGTAATTCACCCCTCCACTTT CASSSDSRNSPLHF
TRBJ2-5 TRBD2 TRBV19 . TGTGCCAGTAGCCAAGGGCGGGGGGGCGGACGAGAGACCCAGTACTTC CASSQGRGGGRETQYF
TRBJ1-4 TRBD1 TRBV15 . TGTGCCACCTTGGACAGGGGGCAAAGTGAAAAACTGTTTTTT CATLDRGQSEKLFF
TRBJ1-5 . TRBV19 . TGTGCCAGTAGTATGGTGGATCGTAGCAATCAGCCCCAGCATTTT CASSMVDRSNQPQHF
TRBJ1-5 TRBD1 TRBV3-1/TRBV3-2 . TGTGCCAGCAGCCAGACCGGGACAGAGAATCAGCCCCAGCATTTT CASSQTGTENQPQHF
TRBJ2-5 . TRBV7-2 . TGTGCCAGCAGCAGGTCCGGGTACCAAGAGACCCAGTACTTC CASSRSGYQETQYF
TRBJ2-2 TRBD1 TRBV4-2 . TGTGCCAGCAGCCAAGGCGACAGGGGGTTTATGGACACCGGGGAGCTGTTTTTT CASSQGDRGFMDTGELFF
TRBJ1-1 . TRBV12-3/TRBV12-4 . TGTGCCAGCAGCCTCGATACGAACACTGAAGCTTTCTTT CASSLDTNTEAFF
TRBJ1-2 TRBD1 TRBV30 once TGTGCCTGGAGTGGGACAGGGATAGCCCTCTATGGCTACACCTTC CAWSGTGIALYGYTF
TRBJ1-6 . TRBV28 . TGTGCCAGCAGTTTAGGGCATCTAGGGAGCAATTCACCCCTCCACTTT CASSLGHLGSNSPLHF
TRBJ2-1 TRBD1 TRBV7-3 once TGTGCCAGCAGCCCCGGGACAGCTTACAATGAGCAGTTCTTC CASSPGTAYNEQFF
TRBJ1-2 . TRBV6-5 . TGTGCCAGCAGTTACACGGGTCTAGACTATGGCTACACCTTC CASSYTGLDYGYTF
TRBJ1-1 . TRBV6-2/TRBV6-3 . TGTGCCAGCAGTTTTTTTCAGGGATCAATTGAAGCTTTCTTT CASSFFQGSIEAFF
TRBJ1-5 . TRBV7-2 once TGTGCCAGCAGCTCCCGGAGCGGTTCCTTGCATTTT CASSSRSGSLHF
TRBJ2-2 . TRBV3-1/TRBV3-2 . TGTGCCAGCAGCCAACACACCGGGGAGCTGTTTTTT CASSQHTGELFF
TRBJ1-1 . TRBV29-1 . TGCAGCGTTCCCCTGGGTGGGGGCACTGAAGCTTTCTTT CSVPLGGGTEAFF
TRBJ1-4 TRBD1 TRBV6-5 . TGTGCCAGCAGTAGGGGACAGATTAATGAAAAACTGTTTTTT CASSRGQINEKLFF
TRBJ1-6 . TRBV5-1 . TGCGCCAGCAGCACCCGGACTCAAAGCTCCTATAATTCACCCCTCCACTTT CASSTRTQSSYNSPLHF
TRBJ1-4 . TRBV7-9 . TGTGCCAGCAGCTTAGGTTGGGCAGTTAATGAAAAACTGTTTTTT CASSLGWAVNEKLFF
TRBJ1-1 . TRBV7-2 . TGTGCCAGCAGCTCTCCGATAGGTGGGAGGACTGAAGCTTTCTTT CASSSPIGGRTEAFF
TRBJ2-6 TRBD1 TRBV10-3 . TGTGCCATCAGATCCGACAGGGCCGGGGCCAACGTCCTGACTTTC CAIRSDRAGANVLTF
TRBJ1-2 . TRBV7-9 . TGTGCCAGCAGCTTCGGACAGCTCTCGAACTATGGCTACACCTTC CASSFGQLSNYGYTF
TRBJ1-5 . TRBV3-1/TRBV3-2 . TGTGCCAGCAGCCAAGGCTGGGGGGCAGGTGGCAATCAGCCCCAGCATTTT CASSQGWGAGGNQPQHF
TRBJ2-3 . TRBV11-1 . TGTGCCAGCAGCTTAGACCGTGATACGCAGTATTTT CASSLDRDTQYF
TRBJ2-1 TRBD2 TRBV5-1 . TGCGCCAGCAGCTTGTCGCGACTAGCGGCGACGGAACTTAACAATGAGCAGTTCTTC CASSLSRLAATELNNEQFF